This is a list of T cell receptor beta chains from one sample in a study of naive and memory T cell subsets. From the UMI-ligation and nested PCR reads, TCRdb called clonotypes with MiXCR, one entry per CDR3 protein. The sample lists tens of thousands of distinct CDR3 sequences, over 9% occurring once. The specimen sequenced was naive CD8+ T cells from blood. The receptor source for this set is a human donor in good health. Each CDR3 is given with its conserved first and last residue. The D gene is left open where the match is weak. Size tells how often a clone was seen (once, few, many) or the class of an expanded clone, and some rows leave it out.

V gene: TRBV12-3/TRBV12-4; D gene: -; clone size: few; J gene: TRBJ2-1; CDR3 protein: CASSFSNPEQFF; CDR3 DNA: TGTGCCAGCAGTTTTTCCAATCCTGAGCAGTTCTTC
V gene: TRBV7-9; D gene: -; clone size: many; J gene: TRBJ2-3; CDR3 protein: CASSPEVADTQYF; CDR3 DNA: TGTGCCAGCAGCCCGGAAGTAGCAGATACGCAGTATTTT
V gene: TRBV7-9; D gene: -; clone size: -; J gene: TRBJ2-5; CDR3 protein: CASSLVGKGYQQETQYF; CDR3 DNA: TGTGCCAGCAGCTTAGTTGGTAAGGGGTACCAGCAAGAGACCCAGTACTTC
V gene: TRBV4-1; D gene: TRBD1; clone size: few; J gene: TRBJ2-2; CDR3 protein: CASSRDRGPTGELFF; CDR3 DNA: TGCGCCAGCAGTCGGGACAGGGGGCCCACCGGGGAGCTGTTTTTT
V gene: TRBV27; D gene: -; clone size: few; J gene: TRBJ2-2; CDR3 protein: CASSRAGELFF; CDR3 DNA: TGTGCCAGCTCCAGGGCCGGGGAGCTGTTTTTT
V gene: TRBV9; D gene: -; clone size: few; J gene: TRBJ1-1; CDR3 protein: CASSVVGSTEAFF; CDR3 DNA: TGTGCCAGCAGCGTAGTCGGGAGCACTGAAGCTTTCTTT
V gene: TRBV29-1; D gene: -; clone size: few; J gene: TRBJ2-5; CDR3 protein: CSVDGGLGETQYF; CDR3 DNA: TGCAGCGTTGATGGGGGGCTGGGAGAGACCCAGTACTTC
V gene: TRBV4-1; D gene: -; clone size: many; J gene: TRBJ2-1; CDR3 protein: CASSQGAGVPASEQFF; CDR3 DNA: TGCGCCAGCAGCCAAGGCGCCGGGGTCCCTGCTAGTGAGCAGTTCTTC
V gene: TRBV4-2; D gene: -; clone size: -; J gene: TRBJ2-7; CDR3 protein: CASSQAEGDLTAYEQYF; CDR3 DNA: TGTGCCAGCAGCCAAGCGGAAGGGGACTTAACCGCCTACGAGCAGTACTTC
V gene: TRBV10-3; D gene: -; clone size: many; J gene: TRBJ2-5; CDR3 protein: CAISDSGEVQETQYF; CDR3 DNA: TGTGCCATCAGCGACTCCGGTGAAGTTCAGGAGACCCAGTACTTC
V gene: TRBV20-1; D gene: TRBD2; clone size: -; J gene: TRBJ2-5; CDR3 protein: CSAAGLRLAGVETQYF; CDR3 DNA: TGCAGTGCTGCCGGGCTCCGACTAGCGGGTGTAGAGACCCAGTACTTC
V gene: TRBV4-2; D gene: TRBD1; clone size: few; J gene: TRBJ1-1; CDR3 protein: CASSQTGTVNTEAFF; CDR3 DNA: TGTGCCAGCAGCCAAACCGGGACAGTAAACACTGAAGCTTTCTTT
V gene: TRBV10-3; D gene: -; clone size: -; J gene: TRBJ2-5; CDR3 protein: CAISEGDTAGAQYF; CDR3 DNA: TGTGCCATCAGTGAGGGTGACACCGCCGGGGCCCAGTACTTC
V gene: TRBV5-3; D gene: -; clone size: -; J gene: TRBJ2-3; CDR3 protein: CARSLIGGTLDDTQYF; CDR3 DNA: TGTGCCAGAAGCTTGATCGGTGGGACACTGGACGATACGCAGTATTTT